These 21 T cell receptor beta chains share one sample of origin, sequenced in a study of siplizumab effects on memory and regulatory T cells. Sequenced by immunoSEQ multiplex PCR; TCRdb stores in-frame clones only, minus some. The repertoire consists of about 120,000 clones, with just over 90% occurring once and the leading ten covering over 0.15%. Sequencing input: non-Treg CD4+ T cells sorted from blood. The receptor source for this set is a human donor in good health.

V and J are TRBV16 and TRBJ1-1; possible D gene TRBD1, 5 bases. The CDR3 runs 13 residues. Looked up from germline, CDR1 is KGHSY and CDR2 is FQNENV. Trimming shortened V by 0 bases and J by 4 bases, and 6 bases separated the two germline ends. The DNA of the CDR3 is TGTGCCAGCAGCCAATCTGGGGGCACTGAAGCTTTCTTT. Its protein product is CASSQSGGTEAFF.

A few counts support this clone. This chain connects TRBV10-1 to TRBJ1-1; D is undetermined. V dropped 5 bases and J dropped 6 bases, with 13 bases sitting between them. From germline, CDR1 is WNHNN and CDR2 SYGVQD (reference sequence). CDR3 length equals 13 residues. The CDR3 is CASSSRRGSEAFF. CDR3 sequence (DNA): TGCGCCAGCAGTAGTCGCAGAGGGTCTGAAGCTTTCTTT.

V and J are TRBV6-1 and TRBJ2-2; tentatively, D is TRBD2 (5 bases). Between the trimmed V and J ends, which lost 8 bases and 4 bases, there was a span of 17 bases. The germline V gene encodes CDR1 MNHNS and CDR2 SASEGT. The CDR3 length is 15 residues. CDR3 sequence: CASVPLDSGTGELFF. In nucleotides, the CDR3 is TGTGCCAGCGTACCTCTGGACTCGGGCACCGGGGAGCTGTTTTTT.

The genes are TRBV6-6 and TRBJ1-5; 8 nucleotides match TRBD1. Germline V gene data show CDR1 as MNHNY and CDR2 as SVGAGI (reference sequence). The V and J ends lost 6 bases and 5 bases, in that order; junction bases with no gene match: 3. CDR3 length: 13 residues. In DNA, the CDR3 is TGTGCCAGCAGGGACAGGGTTGATCAGCCCCAGCATTTT. Its translation is CASRDRVDQPQHF.

The chain has TRBV9 and TRBJ1-2; D gene unclear. Germline assignment: CDR1 SGDLS and CDR2 YYNGEE. The CDR3 has 13 amino acids. Trimming removed 4 bases from V and 2 bases from J, with 9 bases in between. CDR3 region: CASSPPGNYGYTF. The CDR3 DNA sequence: TGTGCCAGCAGCCCTCCGGGGAACTATGGCTACACCTTC.

The rearrangement joins TRBV10-2 to TRBJ2-1, with a tentative D call TRBD2 (7 bases). The germline V gene encodes CDR1 WSHSY and CDR2 SAAADI. Between the trimmed V and J ends, which lost 9 bases and 6 bases, there was a span of 15 bases. The length of the CDR3 is 13 residues. The CDR3 coding sequence is TGCGCCAGTAGAGGGGGGGGGCGCAATGAGCAGTTCTTC. This sequence encodes CASRGGGRNEQFF.

The chain is built from TRBV6-5 and TRBJ1-1; D is ambiguous. V was shortened by 4 bases and J by 10 bases, with 13 bases between the two germline ends. The CDR3 sequence is 12 residues long. The germline V gene encodes CDR1 MNHEY and CDR2 SVGAGI. CDR3: CASSSGPARAFF. The CDR3 coding sequence is TGTGCCAGCAGTTCCGGGCCTGCGAGAGCTTTCTTT.

J is TRBJ1-1 and V is TRBV6-1; no clear D. Germline V gene data show CDR1 as MNHNS and CDR2 as SASEGT. CDR3 size: 13 residues. V was cut by 7 bases and J by 5 bases, with 14 bases left in between. This chain's CDR3 is CASNPEGWTEAFF. The CDR3 DNA reads TGTGCCAGCAATCCTGAGGGTTGGACTGAAGCTTTCTTT.

V usage is TRBV5-4 and J usage is TRBJ1-1, with 9 bases that match TRBD1. Germline V gene data show CDR1 as SGHNT and CDR2 as YYREEE (reference sequence). The CDR3 consists of 13 residues. The ends lost 8 bases at V and 2 bases at J; junction bases unmatched: 4. CDR3 nucleotides: TGTGCCAGTAGGGGACAGGGAAACACTGAAGCTTTCTTT. Its protein product is CASRGQGNTEAFF.

The CDR3 region is CASSVPTRWGTTNTGELFF. The DNA of the CDR3 is TGTGCCAGCAGCGTACCTACACGGTGGGGGACTACAAACACCGGGGAGCTGTTTTTT. V gene TRBV9 combines with J gene TRBJ2-2; TRBD2 aligns across 7 bases. The germline CDR1 and CDR2 sequences are SGDLS and YYNGEE. CDR3 length equals 19 residues. V gave up 1 base and J gave up 2 bases; unmatched junction bases: 14.

The J gene is TRBJ2-6, the V gene TRBV9; TRBD1 or TRBD2 may be the D gene (5 bases each). The CDR3 contains 15 residues. The germline V gene has CDR1 SGDLS and CDR2 YYNGEE. V shed 5 bases and J shed 0 bases, with 9 bases lying between them. CDR3: CASRRGGSGANVLTF. The CDR3 DNA sequence: TGTGCCAGCAGACGTGGGGGCTCTGGGGCCAACGTCCTGACTTTC.

This rearrangement joins TRBV2 to TRBJ2-1, with 8 bases matching TRBD2. Germline V lookup: CDR1 SNHLY, CDR2 FYNNEI. J was trimmed by 10 bases and V by 6 bases; bases with no gene match: 5. This CDR3 spans 12 amino acids. CDR3 in amino acids: CASSGTRWEQFF. As DNA, the CDR3 is TGTGCCAGCAGCGGGACTAGGTGGGAGCAGTTCTTC.

The chain's CDR3 is CASSPKRALDRGYTDTQYF. The CDR3, as DNA: TGCGCCAGCAGCCCCAAGCGAGCACTCGACAGGGGGTACACAGATACGCAGTATTTT. This chain links TRBV4-3 with TRBJ2-3; 9 bases fit TRBD1. The length of the CDR3 is 19 residues. Germline trimming cut 4 bases from V and 2 bases from J; bases unmatched to any gene: 16. Per the germline V gene, CDR1 is LGHNA and CDR2 is YSLEER.

Here the CDR3 reads CASSLVPVLAGGPNEQFF. The CDR3, as DNA: TGTGCCAGCAGCTTAGTTCCCGTACTAGCGGGGGGGCCCAATGAGCAGTTCTTC. V and J are TRBV7-2 and TRBJ2-1; TRBD2 matches 13 bases. Germline V gives CDR1 SGHTA, CDR2 FQGNSA. V gave up 1 base and J gave up 6 bases; unmatched junction bases: 9. This CDR3 has 18 amino acids. Supplemented by reference TRBV7-2 and TRBJ2-1, the full variable domain reads GAGVSQSPSNKVTEKGKDVELRCDPISGHTALYWYRQSLGQGLEFLIYFQGNSAPDKSGLPSDRFSAERTGGSVSTLTIQRTQQEDSAVYLCASSLVPVLAGGPNEQFFGPGTRLTVL.

This chain joins TRBV5-6 and TRBJ1-6; TRBD1 aligns across 9 bases. Germline V lookup: CDR1 SGHDT, CDR2 YYEEEE. Trimming removed 7 bases from V and 8 bases from J; junction bases left unmatched: 4. The CDR3 spans 13 residues. CDR3 residues: CASGWTGDSPLHF. The DNA of the CDR3 is TGTGCCAGCGGTTGGACAGGGGATTCACCCCTCCACTTT.

The gene calls are TRBV7-6 and TRBJ2-2, with D perhaps TRBD1 or TRBD2 (5 bases each). V lost 1 base and J lost 6, with 6 bases in between. Germline V gene lookup returns CDR1 SGHVS and CDR2 FNYEAQ. The CDR3 is 13 residues long. The DNA for the CDR3 is TGTGCCAGCAGCTTAGTGGGACCCGGGGAGCTGTTTTTT. This encodes CASSLVGPGELFF.

V and J are TRBV7-3 and TRBJ2-6; 11 nucleotides line up with TRBD1. Trimming removed 5 bases from V and 0 bases from J; junction bases left unmatched: 9. The CDR3 runs 19 residues. Germline CDR1 is SGHTA and CDR2 is FQGTGA. CDR3 nucleotides: TGTGCCAGCAGCCGCAGGACAGGGGGCCCCACCTCTGGGGCCAACGTCCTGACTTTC. Protein product: CASSRRTGGPTSGANVLTF.

The chain is built from TRBV19 and TRBJ1-5; a possible D gene is TRBD1 (5 bases). The germline V gene has CDR1 LNHDA and CDR2 SQIVND (reference sequence). V was clipped by 3 bases and J by 0 bases, with 15 bases between them. This CDR3 spans 17 amino acids. The DNA for the CDR3 is TGTGCCAGTAGTATCTCTGGGGGTCGGCATAGCAATCAGCCCCAGCATTTT. Protein sequence: CASSISGGRHSNQPQHF.

The CDR3: CASSYWETGIRNEQFF. The CDR3 DNA follows: TGTGCCAGCAGTTACTGGGAGACGGGGATTAGAAATGAGCAGTTCTTC. The V and J genes are TRBV6-6 and TRBJ2-1, with a tentative D call TRBD2 (5 bases). Germline V lookup: CDR1 MNHNY, CDR2 SVGAGI (reference sequence). Trimming stripped 1 base from V and 7 bases from J, with 17 bases between. This CDR3 has 16 amino acids.

This chain uses TRBV5-1 with TRBJ1-4; the match to TRBD1 covers 7 bases. Trimming removed 4 bases from V and 3 bases from J; junction bases left unmatched: 6. Germline V CDR1 and CDR2: SGHRS, YFSETQ. This CDR3 comprises 15 residues. The CDR3 spells CASSLPGTANEKLFF. CDR3 in DNA: TGCGCCAGCAGCCTACCCGGGACAGCTAATGAAAAACTGTTTTTT.

The V call is TRBV5-6, the J call TRBJ2-1; 8 nucleotides line up with TRBD1. Germline V CDR1 and CDR2: SGHDT, YYEEEE. The length of the CDR3 is 15 residues. The ends lost 4 bases at V and 8 bases at J; junction bases unmatched: 11. The CDR3 spells CASSGGTGSIDEQFF. The CDR3 DNA sequence: TGTGCCAGCAGCGGCGGGACAGGAAGTATCGATGAGCAGTTCTTC.